The 7 T cell receptor beta chains below all came from one sample that was sequenced in a study of shared clonotypes between healthy human individuals (TCRdb year 2020). The library came from the immunoSEQ multiplex PCR assay. Here the immuneACCESS table is served through TCRdb, limited to in-frame sequences with V and J called. Missing clones are a known gap in these copies; in checked studies unresolved V genes cover under half, and the rest lacks a known reason. The sample table lists about 2 million clones, around 95% of them with a count of one. The ten most abundant clones make up 0.13% of the sample. The sample taken for sequencing was naive CD4+ T cells sorted from blood. The sample's cell subset or site label, decoded: CD45RA+ positively selected. The receptor set was obtained from a man aged 18-30 years in good health.

V and J are TRBV30 and TRBJ1-1; TRBD1 is a possible D gene (6 bases). The V gene's germline CDR1 is GTSNPN and CDR2 SVGIG (reference sequence). Deletions cut 5 bases from V and 10 bases from J, with 14 bases between. The CDR3 loop spans 11 amino acids. The chain's CDR3 is CAWGRGFVAFF. CDR3 nucleotides: TGTGCCTGGGGGAGGGGGTTTGTAGCTTTCTTT.

V is TRBV2 and J is TRBJ2-7; D ambiguous. Germline assignment: CDR1 SNHLY and CDR2 FYNNEI. Trimming cost V 8 bases and J 2 bases, with 10 bases left between them. The CDR3 has 12 amino acids. CDR3 sequence (DNA): TGTGCCAGCCGCCCCTCCCCCTACGAGCAGTACTTC. As protein: CASRPSPYEQYF.

This chain connects TRBV6-5 to TRBJ1-2; possible D gene TRBD1, 5 bases. This CDR3 has 12 amino acids. V was cut by 8 bases and J by 3 bases, with 10 bases left in between. Germline V gene sequence: CDR1 MNHEY, CDR2 SVGAGI. The CDR3 loop is CASRGGHYGYTF. The CDR3 DNA reads TGTGCCAGCCGCGGGGGTCACTATGGCTACACCTTC.

V and J are TRBV4-1 and TRBJ2-6; TRBD2 is a possible D gene (6 bases). With 0 bases removed from V and 0 bases from J, the gap between germline ends came to 9 bases. Germline V CDR1 and CDR2: MGHRA, YSYEKL. The CDR3 spans 17 residues. CDR3 sequence (DNA): TGCGCCAGCAGCCAAGATGGGGGGAACTCTGGGGCCAACGTCCTGACTTTC. This codes for CASSQDGGNSGANVLTF.

This chain connects TRBV21-1 to TRBJ2-7; the D call TRBD2 from the table was never checked on the DNA. TRBV21-1 counts as a pseudogene. This CDR3 spans 14 amino acids. The CDR3 here is CASSITRLGHEQYF. CDR3 nucleotides: TGTGCCAGCAGCATAACCCGGCTAGGCCACGAGCAGTACTTC.

The gene calls are TRBV5-1 and TRBJ2-2; D is undetermined. Germline lookup yields CDR1 SGHRS and CDR2 YFSETQ. V lost 4 bases and J lost 6, with 22 bases in between. CDR3 length: 17 residues. CDR3 DNA sequence: TGCGCCAGCAGCCCACAATCCACGATTAGGACCGCCGGGGAGCTGTTTTTT. Its translation: CASSPQSTIRTAGELFF.

Notes on this clone: This specimen includes other DNA sequences encoding the same CDR3. The CDR3 nucleotides read TGTGCCAGCAGCTTAGGTCTGGGTAGGGGCACAGATACGCAGTATTTT. It is translated as CASSLGLGRGTDTQYF. This sequence joins TRBV11-2 and TRBJ2-3; D is undetermined. Per germline, CDR1 SGHAT and CDR2 FQNNGV. The germline V and J ends were trimmed by 1 base and 1 base, with 12 bases remaining between them. This CDR3 contains 16 residues.